A selection of T cell receptor beta chains follows, all from one sample in a study of cytomegalovirus exposure and HLA in healthy donors. The assay was immunoSEQ multiplex PCR, and TCRdb's table has in-frame clones only and misses some. There are more than 80,000 clones in the sample; around 70% occur only once, and 0.65% to 0.85% lies in the top ten. Sequenced sample: PBMCs. The receptors come from a boy younger than 18 in good health and CMV-seronegative. The CDR3 runs from the conserved cysteine through the conserved F or W. Fields, in order: clone size, D gene, J gene, V gene, CDR3 DNA, CDR3 protein. A D gene is named only where the DNA matches it firmly. Size tells how often a clone was seen (once, few, many) or the class of an expanded clone, and some rows leave it out.

NA | TRBD2 | TRBJ2-1 | TRBV7-9 | TGTGCCAGCAAGGAACCGGGCGGGAGCAATGAGCAGTTCTTC | CASKEPGGSNEQFF
NA | NA | TRBJ2-5 | TRBV5-4 | TGTGCCAGCAGCTTGGCCGGTGGAGCGGCACAAGAGACCCAGTACTTC | CASSLAGGAAQETQYF
NA | TRBD1 | TRBJ2-3 | TRBV6-4 | TGTGCCAGCAGTGAAGGACAGGGGGACACAGATACGCAGTATTTT | CASSEGQGDTDTQYF
NA | NA | TRBJ2-2 | TRBV5-1 | TGCGCCAGCAGCTTGGACACGGGGGCCGGGGAGCTGTTTTTT | CASSLDTGAGELFF
NA | TRBD2 | TRBJ2-5 | TRBV5-4 | TGTGCCAGCAGCTTACCTACTAGCGGGATGGAGACCCAGTACTTC | CASSLPTSGMETQYF
NA | NA | TRBJ1-2 | TRBV2 | TGTGCCAGCACCTCCCCCTTGGGCAGGGCCCCTTACTATGGCTACACCTTC | CASTSPLGRAPYYGYTF
NA | TRBD2 | TRBJ2-7 | TRBV5-4 | TGTGCCAGCAGCTCCGAAGCGGGAGGGCCCTACGAGCAGTACTTC | CASSSEAGGPYEQYF
once | TRBD1 | TRBJ2-6 | TRBV7-9 | TGTGCCAGCAGCGGGACAGGGAGTTGGAGGGCCAACGTCCTGACTTTC | CASSGTGSWRANVLTF
NA | TRBD2 | TRBJ2-1 | TRBV27 | TGTGCCAGCAGTCCTCGGGGTAGCGGGAGCCTCTACAATGAGCAGTTCTTC | CASSPRGSGSLYNEQFF
NA | TRBD2 | TRBJ2-1 | TRBV11-3 | TGTGCCAGCAGCTTAGAGCGGACTAGACTATACAATGAGCAGTTCTTC | CASSLERTRLYNEQFF
few | NA | TRBJ2-5 | TRBV5-8 | TGTGCCAGCAGCCCTGAGACCCAGTACTTC | CASSPETQYF
NA | TRBD1 | TRBJ1-5 | TRBV19 | TGTGCCAGTAGTAGGGACAGCAAGAATCAGCCCCAGCATTTT | CASSRDSKNQPQHF
NA | NA | TRBJ1-1 | TRBV19 | TGTGCCAGTAGTATAGTTAGGGGCAGGGTGAACACTGAAGCTTTCTTT | CASSIVRGRVNTEAFF
NA | NA | TRBJ1-1 | TRBV7-9 | TGTGCCAGCAGCTTATACGCGGGCATGAACACTGAAGCTTTCTTT | CASSLYAGMNTEAFF
NA | NA | TRBJ1-1 | TRBV4-1 | TGCGCCAGCAGCCACTACTGGGGAGGCACTGAAGCTTTCTTT | CASSHYWGGTEAFF
NA | TRBD2 | TRBJ2-7 | TRBV5-1 | TGCGCCAGCAGATGGGGGACTACGCCGAGCGAGCAGTACTTC | CASRWGTTPSEQYF
NA | NA | TRBJ1-1 | TRBV28 | TGTGCCAGCGCTACTTACGGCGGCGCTTTCTTT | CASATYGGAFF
NA | NA | TRBJ1-1 | TRBV25-1 | TGTGCCAGCAGTGAATTTAGAACTAGCGGACGAGAAGCTTTCTTT | CASSEFRTSGREAFF
NA | TRBD2 | TRBJ2-5 | TRBV5-6 | TGTGCCAGCAGCGGATTGGCGGGGGGCCGAGAGACCCAGTACTTC | CASSGLAGGRETQYF
NA | TRBD1 | TRBJ1-2 | TRBV7-9 | TGTGCCAGCAGCTTAGTCGGGACAGAGGCTAACTATGGCTACACCTTC | CASSLVGTEANYGYTF
NA | NA | TRBJ2-3 | TRBV9 | TGTGCCAGCAGCAGACTAGTGTATTACTCCGATACGCAGTATTTT | CASSRLVYYSDTQYF
NA | NA | TRBJ2-7 | TRBV5-1 | TGCGCCACCTCCCCCGGGGGTTCCTACGAGCAGTACTTC | CATSPGGSYEQYF
few | TRBD2 | TRBJ2-5 | TRBV5-1 | TGCGCCAGCAGCGCTAGCGGGAGGGGTCAGCGGGAGACCCAGTACTTC | CASSASGRGQRETQYF
NA | NA | TRBJ2-6 | TRBV7-9 | TGTGCCAGCAGCGTTACTAACTCTGGGGCCAACGTCCTGACTTTC | CASSVTNSGANVLTF
NA | NA | TRBJ2-3 | TRBV6-1 | TGTGCCAGCAGCGGGGGAAAGAGCACAGATACGCAGTATTTT | CASSGGKSTDTQYF
NA | TRBD1 | TRBJ2-2 | TRBV5-1 | TGCGCCAGCAGCCCGCTAAATTTGGGACAGGGTGCCGGGGAGCTGTTTTTT | CASSPLNLGQGAGELFF
NA | NA | TRBJ1-6 | TRBV6-5 | TGTGCCAGCAGTTACTCGAACCAGGGTGATTCACCCCTCCACTTT | CASSYSNQGDSPLHF
NA | NA | TRBJ2-7 | TRBV30 | TGTGCCTGGAGTGTGAGGTTCTACGAGCAGTACTTC | CAWSVRFYEQYF
NA | TRBD1 | TRBJ2-7 | TRBV6-5 | TGTGCCAGCAGTTACTCGGGGACAGGGTGGGTTCACGAGCAGTACTTC | CASSYSGTGWVHEQYF
NA | NA | TRBJ2-3 | TRBV20-1 | TGCAGTGCTCCTCTTATGGATACGCAGTATTTT | CSAPLMDTQYF
NA | NA | TRBJ2-7 | TRBV5-6 | TGTGCCAGCAGCTTAAGCGGATTCTCCTACGAGCAGTACTTC | CASSLSGFSYEQYF
NA | TRBD1 | TRBJ1-1 | TRBV9 | TGTGCCAGCAGCGCCAGTCCCGGGACAGGGTCGTACACTGAAGCTTTCTTT | CASSASPGTGSYTEAFF
NA | NA | TRBJ1-1 | TRBV15 | TGTGCCACCAGCAGAGATCGTAGGAACACTGAAGCTTTCTTT | CATSRDRRNTEAFF
NA | TRBD1 | TRBJ2-3 | TRBV5-1 | TGCGCCAGCAGCCCAGGGGGCGCCACAGATACGCAGTATTTT | CASSPGGATDTQYF
once | TRBD2 | TRBJ2-3 | TRBV5-4 | TGTGCCAGTAGGCTATCCCGGAGTCAGCGGGAGAGTGCAGATACGCAGTATTTT | CASRLSRSQRESADTQYF
NA | NA | TRBJ1-1 | TRBV6-6 | TGTGCCAGCAGTTCTCGAGGGCGTGGGAACACTGAAGCTTTCTTT | CASSSRGRGNTEAFF
NA | TRBD1 | TRBJ1-2 | TRBV15 | TGTGCCACCAGCACCGGGACAGCCTATGGCTACACCTTC | CATSTGTAYGYTF
NA | TRBD2 | TRBJ2-1 | TRBV4-2 | TGTGCCAGCAGCCAAGAGAATAGCGGGAGACATGAGCAGTTCTTC | CASSQENSGRHEQFF
NA | NA | TRBJ2-1 | TRBV27 | TGTGCCAGCAGCCGGAGTCCAACGAGCTCCTACAATGAGCAGTTCTTC | CASSRSPTSSYNEQFF
NA | NA | TRBJ1-4 | TRBV7-9 | TGTGCCAGCAGCTTAGAACAGACATCAGTCAGTGAAAAACTGTTTTTT | CASSLEQTSVSEKLFF
NA | NA | TRBJ1-1 | TRBV27 | TGTGCCAGCAGTTCGGGACAAAGGGGCACTGAAGCTTTCTTT | CASSSGQRGTEAFF
NA | NA | TRBJ1-4 | TRBV5-1 | TGCGCCAGCAGCTATATGTCGCAGGGAGGTGAAAAACTGTTTTTT | CASSYMSQGGEKLFF
NA | TRBD1 | TRBJ2-5 | TRBV29-1 | TGCAGCGTTGACCCTGGGACAGGGGAAGAGACCCAGTACTTC | CSVDPGTGEETQYF
once | TRBD1 | TRBJ1-2 | TRBV6-5 | TGTGCCAGCAGCTTGGGACAGGGATGGGTCTATGGCTACACCTTC | CASSLGQGWVYGYTF
NA | NA | TRBJ2-5 | TRBV28 | TGTGCCAGCACCCCGACAGGGACTGTGGAGACCCAGTACTTC | CASTPTGTVETQYF
NA | NA | TRBJ1-3 | TRBV4-1 | TGCGCCAGCAGCCAAACAGGGTTTGGAAACACCATATATTTT | CASSQTGFGNTIYF
few | NA | TRBJ1-2 | TRBV27 | TGTGCCAGCAGTCAAGCGGGGAACTATGGCTACACCTTC | CASSQAGNYGYTF
NA | TRBD1 | TRBJ1-2 | TRBV5-1 | TGCGCCAGCAGCCCCCATTACAGGGGCCCCCTTAACTATGGCTACACCTTC | CASSPHYRGPLNYGYTF
once | TRBD2 | TRBJ2-7 | TRBV30 | TGTGCGCTTCATGGGGACTACTCCAACGAGCAGTACTTC | CALHGDYSNEQYF
NA | NA | TRBJ1-5 | TRBV7-8 | TGTGCCAGCAGCTTTAACAGTCTCCCTAATCAGCCCCAGCATTTT | CASSFNSLPNQPQHF
few | NA | TRBJ2-3 | TRBV7-2 | TGTGCCAGCAGCACCCCGGAACTAGCTGTAGATACGCAGTATTTT | CASSTPELAVDTQYF
NA | NA | TRBJ1-5 | TRBV5-6 | TGTGCCAGCAGCACCTGGGCAGGGAATCAGCCCCAGCATTTT | CASSTWAGNQPQHF
NA | NA | TRBJ2-7 | TRBV5-1 | TGCGCCAGCAGCTTGAGGGACAACCCCCGCGAGCAGTACTTC | CASSLRDNPREQYF
NA | TRBD1 | TRBJ2-2 | TRBV5-4 | TGTGCCAGCAGCGGGGGACAGCTGGGCAGGGAGCTGTTTTTT | CASSGGQLGRELFF
NA | NA | TRBJ1-3 | TRBV30 | TGTGCCTGGAGTCGACACCAAAACACCATATATTTT | CAWSRHQNTIYF
NA | TRBD1 | TRBJ1-2 | TRBV13 | TGTGCCAGCAGCGACACGGGACAGAGCTTAGCCGAGGGCTACACCTTC | CASSDTGQSLAEGYTF
NA | TRBD1 | TRBJ1-2 | TRBV19 | TGTGCCAGTAGTCCGGCAGGGGGCGGCTATGGCTACACCTTC | CASSPAGGGYGYTF
NA | NA | TRBJ2-3 | TRBV13 | TGTGCCAGCAGCTTATCGGCAGATACGCAGTATTTT | CASSLSADTQYF
NA | NA | TRBJ1-5 | TRBV27 | TGTGCCAGCAGATCTGGGGGGAGCAATCAGCCCCAGCATTTT | CASRSGGSNQPQHF